Detailed here is one T cell receptor beta chain. Antigen specificity is unknown. 60 Vbeta and 13 Jbeta primers were used in PCR. The protocol was immunoSEQ multiplex PCR, while the TCRdb copy is restricted to in-frame clones and leaves out a portion. The data contain fewer than 120,000 clones, 70% to 85% of them singletons. This CDR3 is built from 18 residues. Germline assignment: CDR1 LGHNT and CDR2 FRNRAP. V lost 0 bases, J lost 3 bases, and 10 bases stayed unmatched. The sample comes from a study of cytomegalovirus exposure and HLA in healthy donors. Study-level results: The study labeled approximately 150 TCR beta chains cytomegalovirus-associated. CMV serostatus was the only immune exposure information that was available. One later analysis reportedly identified an Asian-associated ancestry cluster that showed fewer N-insertions than the roughly 700-donor mean.

This TCR came from a man between 25 and 39 years old in good health and CMV-seropositive. The sample was PBMCs. V gene TRBV12-5 combines with J gene TRBJ2-1; 8 positions match TRBD1. In DNA form, the CDR3 reads TGTGCTAGTGGTTTGGTACGCACAGGGGGTTTTGGCTACAATGAGCAGTTCTTC. Amino acid sequence: CASGLVRTGGFGYNEQFF.